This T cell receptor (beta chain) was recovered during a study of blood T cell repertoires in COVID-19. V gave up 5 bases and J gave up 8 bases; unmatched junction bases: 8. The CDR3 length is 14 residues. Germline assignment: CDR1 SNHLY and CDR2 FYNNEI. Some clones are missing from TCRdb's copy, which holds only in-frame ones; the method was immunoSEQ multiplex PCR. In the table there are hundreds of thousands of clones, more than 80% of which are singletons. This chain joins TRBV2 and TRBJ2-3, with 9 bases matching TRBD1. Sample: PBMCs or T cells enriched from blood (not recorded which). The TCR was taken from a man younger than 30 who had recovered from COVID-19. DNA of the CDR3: TGTGCCAGCAGTCCCCGGACAGGGGATGGTACGCAGTATTTT. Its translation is CASSPRTGDGTQYF. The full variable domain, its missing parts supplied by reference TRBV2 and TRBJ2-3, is EPEVTQTPSHQVTQMGQEVILRCVPISNHLYFYWYRQILGQKVEFLVSFYNNEISEKSEIFDDQFSVERPDGSNFTLKIRSTKLEDSAMYFCASSPRTGDGTQYFGPGTRLTVL.